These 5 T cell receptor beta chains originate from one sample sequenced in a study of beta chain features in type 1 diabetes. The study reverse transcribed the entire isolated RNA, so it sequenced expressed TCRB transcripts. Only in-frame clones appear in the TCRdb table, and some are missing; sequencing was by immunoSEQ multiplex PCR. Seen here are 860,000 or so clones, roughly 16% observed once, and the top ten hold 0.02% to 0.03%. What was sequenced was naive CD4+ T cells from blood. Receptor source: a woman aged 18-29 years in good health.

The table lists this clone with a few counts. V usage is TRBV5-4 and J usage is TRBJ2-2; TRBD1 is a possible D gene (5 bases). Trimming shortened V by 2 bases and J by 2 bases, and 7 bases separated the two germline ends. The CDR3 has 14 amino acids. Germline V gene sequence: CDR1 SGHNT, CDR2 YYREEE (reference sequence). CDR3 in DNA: TGTGCCAGCAGCTTCGACAGAAACACCGGGGAGCTGTTTTTT. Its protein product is CASSFDRNTGELFF.

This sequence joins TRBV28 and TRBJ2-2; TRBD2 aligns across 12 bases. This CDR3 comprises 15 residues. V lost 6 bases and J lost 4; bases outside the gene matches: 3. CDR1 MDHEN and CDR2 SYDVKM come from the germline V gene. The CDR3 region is CASSGLAGLTGELFF. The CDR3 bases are TGTGCCAGCAGCGGACTAGCGGGACTCACCGGGGAGCTGTTTTTT.

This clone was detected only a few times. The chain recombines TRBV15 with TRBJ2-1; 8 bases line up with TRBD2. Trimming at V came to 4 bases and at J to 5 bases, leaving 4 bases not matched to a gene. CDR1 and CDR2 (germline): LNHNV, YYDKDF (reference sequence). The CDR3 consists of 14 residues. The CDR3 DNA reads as TGTGCCACCAGCAAGCGGGAGTACGACAATGAGCAGTTCTTC. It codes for CATSKREYDNEQFF.

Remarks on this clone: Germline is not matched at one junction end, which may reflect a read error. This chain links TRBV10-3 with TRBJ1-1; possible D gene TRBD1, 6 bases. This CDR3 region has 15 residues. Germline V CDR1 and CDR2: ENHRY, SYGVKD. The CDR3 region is CASSQGDRRNTEAFF. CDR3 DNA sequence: TGTGCCAGCAGTCAGGGTGACAGGCGGAACACTGAAGCTTTCTTT.

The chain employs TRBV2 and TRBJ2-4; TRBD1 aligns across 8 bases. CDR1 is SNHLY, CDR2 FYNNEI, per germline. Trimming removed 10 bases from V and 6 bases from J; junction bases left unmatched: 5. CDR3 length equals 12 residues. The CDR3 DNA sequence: TGTGCCAAGAACGGACAGGGAAACATTCAGTACTTC. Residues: CAKNGQGNIQYF. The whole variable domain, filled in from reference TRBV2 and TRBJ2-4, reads EPEVTQTPSHQVTQMGQEVILRCVPISNHLYFYWYRQILGQKVEFLVSFYNNEISEKSEIFDDQFSVERPDGSNFTLKIRSTKLEDSAMYFCAKNGQGNIQYFGAGTRLSVL.